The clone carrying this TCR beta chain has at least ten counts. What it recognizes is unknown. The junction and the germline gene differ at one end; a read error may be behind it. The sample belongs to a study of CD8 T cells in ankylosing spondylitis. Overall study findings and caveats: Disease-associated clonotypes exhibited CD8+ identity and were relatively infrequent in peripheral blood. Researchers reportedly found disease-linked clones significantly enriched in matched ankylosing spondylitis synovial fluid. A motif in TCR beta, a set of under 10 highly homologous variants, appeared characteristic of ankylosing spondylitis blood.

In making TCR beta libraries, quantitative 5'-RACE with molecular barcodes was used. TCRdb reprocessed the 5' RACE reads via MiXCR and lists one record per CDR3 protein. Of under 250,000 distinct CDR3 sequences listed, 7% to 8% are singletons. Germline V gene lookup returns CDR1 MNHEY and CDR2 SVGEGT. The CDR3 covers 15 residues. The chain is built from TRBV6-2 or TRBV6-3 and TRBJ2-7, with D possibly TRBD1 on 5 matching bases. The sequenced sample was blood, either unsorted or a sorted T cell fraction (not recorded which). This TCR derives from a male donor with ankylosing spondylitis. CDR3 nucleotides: TGTGCCAGCACTTACTCGATTACAGGATTTTACGAGCAGTACTTC. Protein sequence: CASTYSITGFYEQYF.